These 10 T cell receptor beta chains share one sample of origin, sequenced in a study of shared clonotypes between healthy human individuals. Produced via immunoSEQ multiplex PCR; TCRdb's table is partial and in-frame only. The sample has a few hundred thousand clones, around 97% seen once. The material sequenced was naive CD4+ T cells sorted from blood. The subset denotes: CD45RA+ positively selected. The origin of the receptors is a woman in her 30s in good health.

This clone was counted once. The chain carries TRBV7-8 and TRBJ1-1; D is ambiguous. This CDR3 is 16 amino acids long. Germline V gene lookup returns CDR1 SGHVS and CDR2 FQNEAQ. The germline V and J ends were trimmed by 3 bases and 1 base, with 15 bases remaining between them. The chain's CDR3 is CASSFDDTYGNTEAFF. The CDR3 DNA follows: TGTGCCAGCAGCTTTGACGACACTTATGGGAACACTGAAGCTTTCTTT.

For this clone: This same CDR3 is encoded by further DNA sequences in the sample. J is TRBJ2-7 and V is TRBV7-9, with D tentatively TRBD2 (6 bases). Germline values: CDR1 SEHNR, CDR2 FQNEAQ (reference sequence). V shed 0 bases and J shed 0 bases, with 6 bases lying between them. The CDR3 has 14 residues. The CDR3, as DNA: TGTGCCAGCAGCTTAGCCGGGAGCTCCTACGAGCAGTACTTC. As protein: CASSLAGSSYEQYF.

In its sample, this clone was seen once. One end of the junction varies from germline; a read error may be responsible. This rearrangement joins TRBV9 to TRBJ2-1, with TRBD2 as a possible D gene (6 bases). From germline, CDR1 is SGDLS and CDR2 YYNGEE. The CDR3 sequence is 15 residues long. In DNA form, the CDR3 reads TGTGCCAGCAGCGTGGAGCGGGTCTCCCACAATGAGCAGTTCTTC. Translating it yields CASSVERVSHNEQFF.

The V gene is TRBV7-9, the J gene TRBJ1-1, with a tentative D call TRBD1 (6 bases). This CDR3 has 15 amino acids. Germline assignment: CDR1 SEHNR and CDR2 FQNEAQ (reference sequence). The V end was cut by 5 bases, the J end by 4 bases, with 17 bases between. CDR3 sequence: CASSPRGGAGTEAFF. CDR3 DNA: TGTGCCAGCAGCCCACGTGGGGGGGCAGGCACTGAAGCTTTCTTT.

The V and J genes are TRBV15 and TRBJ2-7, with D possibly TRBD2 on 6 matching bases. V was cut by 4 bases and J by 6 bases, with 16 bases left in between. The CDR3 totals 14 residues. Per germline, CDR1 LNHNV and CDR2 YYDKDF (reference sequence). The CDR3 sequence: CATSIERRASEQYF. CDR3 sequence (DNA): TGTGCCACCAGCATCGAGCGGAGGGCCTCCGAGCAGTACTTC.

The chain links TRBV20-1 to TRBJ2-5; D not resolved. The J call may be wrong; the DNA end is better matched by TRBJ2-7. This CDR3 comprises 10 residues. Germline V gene sequence: CDR1 DFQATT, CDR2 SNEGSKA (reference sequence). The CDR3 loop is CSAKLYEQYF. CDR3 sequence (DNA): TGCAGTGCTAAACTTTACGAGCAGTACTTC.

The chain carries TRBV27 and TRBJ2-4, with 12 bases identical to TRBD2. In germline, CDR1 is MNHEY, CDR2 SMNVEV (reference sequence). This CDR3 has 16 residues. With V trimmed by 6 bases and J by 9 bases, 12 bases remained unmatched. The CDR3 DNA sequence: TGTGCCAGCAGCCCAGGACTAGCGGGGCCTCAGGGCATTCAGTACTTC. Its protein product is CASSPGLAGPQGIQYF.

The gene calls are TRBV11-2 and TRBJ2-2; D is ambiguous. Germline V gene data show CDR1 as SGHAT and CDR2 as FQNNGV. The CDR3 has 16 residues. V was clipped by 5 bases and J by 6 bases, with 19 bases between them. CDR3 region: CASSRLSGPRPGELFF. In DNA form, the CDR3 reads TGTGCCAGCAGCCGCCTCTCCGGGCCGAGGCCCGGGGAGCTGTTTTTT.

This rearrangement joins TRBV5-1 to TRBJ1-4; D gene ambiguous. The germline V gene has CDR1 SGHRS and CDR2 YFSETQ. V was clipped by 3 bases and J by 7 bases, with 13 bases between them. The CDR3 length is 14 residues. This CDR3 reads CASSSSSSSEKLFF. CDR3 nucleotide sequence: TGCGCCAGCAGCTCGTCCTCCTCCAGTGAAAAACTGTTTTTT.

This chain connects TRBV7-9 to TRBJ2-5; 8 bases line up with TRBD1. Germline lookup yields CDR1 SEHNR and CDR2 FQNEAQ (reference sequence). Trimming at V came to 7 bases and at J to 4 bases, leaving 5 bases not matched to a gene. CDR3 size: 13 residues. CDR3 sequence: CASKQGAGETQYF. CDR3 DNA sequence: TGTGCCAGCAAGCAGGGGGCGGGAGAGACCCAGTACTTC.